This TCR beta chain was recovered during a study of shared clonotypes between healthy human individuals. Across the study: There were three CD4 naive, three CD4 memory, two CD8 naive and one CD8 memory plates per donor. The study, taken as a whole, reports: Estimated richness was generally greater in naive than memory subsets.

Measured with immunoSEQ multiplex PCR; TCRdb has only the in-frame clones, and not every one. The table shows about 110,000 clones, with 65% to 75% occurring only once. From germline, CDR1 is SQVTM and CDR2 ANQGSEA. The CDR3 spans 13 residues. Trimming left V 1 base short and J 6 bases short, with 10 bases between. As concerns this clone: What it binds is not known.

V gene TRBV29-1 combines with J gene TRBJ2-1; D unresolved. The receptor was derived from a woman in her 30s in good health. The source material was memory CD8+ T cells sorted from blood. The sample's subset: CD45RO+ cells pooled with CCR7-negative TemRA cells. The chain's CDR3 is CSVEGGPSNEQFF. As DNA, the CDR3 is TGCAGCGTTGAAGGAGGCCCTAGCAATGAGCAGTTCTTC.